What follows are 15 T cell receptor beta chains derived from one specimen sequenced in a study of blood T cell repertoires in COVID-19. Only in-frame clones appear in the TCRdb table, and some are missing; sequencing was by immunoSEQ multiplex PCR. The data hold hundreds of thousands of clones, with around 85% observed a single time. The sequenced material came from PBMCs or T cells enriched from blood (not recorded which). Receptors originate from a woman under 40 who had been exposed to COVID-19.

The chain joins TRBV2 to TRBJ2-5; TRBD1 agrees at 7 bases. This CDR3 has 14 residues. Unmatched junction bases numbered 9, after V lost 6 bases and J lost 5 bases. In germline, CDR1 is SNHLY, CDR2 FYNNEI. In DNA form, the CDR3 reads TGTGCCAGCAGCCCTCGAGGGGGCGGGGAGACCCAGTACTTC. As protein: CASSPRGGGETQYF.

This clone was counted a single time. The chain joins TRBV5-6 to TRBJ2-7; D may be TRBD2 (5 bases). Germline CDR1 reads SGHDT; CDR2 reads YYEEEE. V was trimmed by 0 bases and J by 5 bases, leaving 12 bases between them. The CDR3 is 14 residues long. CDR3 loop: CASSLAGYKDEQYF. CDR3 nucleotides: TGTGCCAGCAGCTTGGCGGGGTACAAGGACGAGCAGTACTTC. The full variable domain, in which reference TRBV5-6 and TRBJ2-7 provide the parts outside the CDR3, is DAGVTQSPTHLIKTRGQQVTLRCSPKSGHDTVSWYQQALGQGPQFIFQYYEEEERQRGNFPDRFSGHQFPNYSSELNVNALLLGDSALYLCASSLAGYKDEQYFGPGTRLTVT.

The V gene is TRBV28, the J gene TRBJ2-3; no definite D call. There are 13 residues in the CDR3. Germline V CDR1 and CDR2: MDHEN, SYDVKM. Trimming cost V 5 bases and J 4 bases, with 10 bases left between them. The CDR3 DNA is TGTGCCAGCAGTCTCCCGGAGTCAGATACGCAGTATTTT. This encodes CASSLPESDTQYF.

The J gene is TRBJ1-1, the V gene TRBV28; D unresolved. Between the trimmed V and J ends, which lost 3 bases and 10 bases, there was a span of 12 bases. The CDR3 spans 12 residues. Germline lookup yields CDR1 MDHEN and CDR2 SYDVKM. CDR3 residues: CASSFRQRGAFF. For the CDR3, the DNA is TGTGCCAGCAGTTTCCGGCAGAGAGGAGCTTTCTTT.

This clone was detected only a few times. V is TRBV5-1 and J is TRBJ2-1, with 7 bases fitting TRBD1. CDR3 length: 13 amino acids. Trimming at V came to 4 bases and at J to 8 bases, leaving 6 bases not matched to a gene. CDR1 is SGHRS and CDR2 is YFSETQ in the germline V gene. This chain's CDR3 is CASSLNRGDEQFF. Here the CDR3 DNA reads TGCGCCAGCAGCCTGAACAGGGGAGATGAGCAGTTCTTC.

The CDR3 DNA sequence: TGTGCCAGCACTCTCGTACTAGCCGTCACAGATACGCAGTATTTT. Amino acids: CASTLVLAVTDTQYF. The rearrangement joins TRBV2 to TRBJ2-3, with a tentative D call TRBD2 (6 bases). Germline V lookup: CDR1 SNHLY, CDR2 FYNNEI. V lost 7 bases to trimming and J lost 2 bases, with 16 bases between them. The CDR3 extends over 15 amino acids. Supplemented by reference TRBV2 and TRBJ2-3, the full variable domain reads EPEVTQTPSHQVTQMGQEVILRCVPISNHLYFYWYRQILGQKVEFLVSFYNNEISEKSEIFDDQFSVERPDGSNFTLKIRSTKLEDSAMYFCASTLVLAVTDTQYFGPGTRLTVL.

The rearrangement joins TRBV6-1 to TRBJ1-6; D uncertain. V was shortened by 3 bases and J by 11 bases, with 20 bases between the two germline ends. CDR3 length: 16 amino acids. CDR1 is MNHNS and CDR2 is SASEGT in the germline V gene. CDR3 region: CASSDLGPPLAAPLHF. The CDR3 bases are TGTGCCAGCAGTGATTTAGGTCCCCCATTGGCGGCACCCCTCCACTTT.

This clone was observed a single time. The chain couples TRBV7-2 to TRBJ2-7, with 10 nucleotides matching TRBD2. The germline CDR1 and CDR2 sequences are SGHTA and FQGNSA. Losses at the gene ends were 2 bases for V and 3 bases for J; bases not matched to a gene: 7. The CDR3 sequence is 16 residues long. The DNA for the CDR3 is TGTGCCAGCAGCTTACTAACGAGCGGGGGGGTCTACGAGCAGTACTTC. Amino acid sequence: CASSLLTSGGVYEQYF.

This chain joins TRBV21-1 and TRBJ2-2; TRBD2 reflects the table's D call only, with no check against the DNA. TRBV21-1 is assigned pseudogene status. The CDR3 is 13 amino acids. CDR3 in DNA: TGTGCCAGCACTGAGGGTAGCACCGGGGAGCTGTTTTTT. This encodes CASTEGSTGELFF.

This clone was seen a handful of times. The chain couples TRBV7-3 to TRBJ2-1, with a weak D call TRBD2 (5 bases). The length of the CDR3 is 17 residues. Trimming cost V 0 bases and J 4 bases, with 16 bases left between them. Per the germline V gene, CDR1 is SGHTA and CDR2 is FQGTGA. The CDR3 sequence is CASSLTFEGLPYNEQFF. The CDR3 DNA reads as TGTGCCAGCAGCTTAACTTTTGAGGGTCTCCCGTACAATGAGCAGTTCTTC.

Here the CDR3 reads CASSLGSAGGVYEQYF. The CDR3 nucleotides read TGTGCCAGCAGCTTAGGATCGGCGGGGGGTGTTTACGAGCAGTACTTC. The chain uses TRBV7-2 and TRBJ2-7; 8 positions match TRBD2. CDR1 is SGHTA, CDR2 FQGNSA, per germline. CDR3 length equals 16 residues. Trimming cost V 1 base and J 4 bases; bases outside gene matches: 9. Supplemented by reference TRBV7-2 and TRBJ2-7, the full variable domain reads GAGVSQSPSNKVTEKGKDVELRCDPISGHTALYWYRQSLGQGLEFLIYFQGNSAPDKSGLPSDRFSAERTGGSVSTLTIQRTQQEDSAVYLCASSLGSAGGVYEQYFGPGTRLTVT.

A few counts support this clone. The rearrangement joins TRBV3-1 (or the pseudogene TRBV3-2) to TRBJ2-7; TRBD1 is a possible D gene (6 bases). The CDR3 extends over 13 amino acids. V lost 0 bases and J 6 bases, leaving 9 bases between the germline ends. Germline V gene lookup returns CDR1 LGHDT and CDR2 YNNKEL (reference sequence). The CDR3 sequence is CASSQDQGREQYF. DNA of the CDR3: TGTGCCAGCAGCCAAGATCAGGGGCGCGAGCAGTACTTC.

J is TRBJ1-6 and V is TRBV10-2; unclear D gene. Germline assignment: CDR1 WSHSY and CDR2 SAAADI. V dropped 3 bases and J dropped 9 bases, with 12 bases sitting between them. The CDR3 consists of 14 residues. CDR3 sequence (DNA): TGCGCCAGCAGTGATATGGCAACGGGTTCACCCCTCCACTTT. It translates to CASSDMATGSPLHF.

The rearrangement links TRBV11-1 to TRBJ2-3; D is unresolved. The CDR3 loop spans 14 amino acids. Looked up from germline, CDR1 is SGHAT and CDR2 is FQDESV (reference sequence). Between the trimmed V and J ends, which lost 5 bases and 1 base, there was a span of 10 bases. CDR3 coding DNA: TGTGCCAGCAGCCCCGCCCCGGGCACAGATACGCAGTATTTT. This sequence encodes CASSPAPGTDTQYF.

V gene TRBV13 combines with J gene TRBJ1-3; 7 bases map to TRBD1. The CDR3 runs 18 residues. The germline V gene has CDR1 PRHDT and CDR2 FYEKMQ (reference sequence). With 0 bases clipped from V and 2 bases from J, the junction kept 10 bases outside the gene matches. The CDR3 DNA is TGTGCCAGCAGCTTAGGCCTGTCACAGGGGAAGGCTGGAAACACCATATATTTT. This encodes CASSLGLSQGKAGNTIYF.